A selection of T cell receptor beta chains follows, all from one sample in a study of T cells after yellow fever vaccination. TCRdb re-called the 5' RACE reads with MiXCR, one entry per CDR3 protein. The table includes about 370,000 distinct CDR3 sequences, 11% detected once. The sample in question was PBMCs, obtained on the day of the first yellow fever vaccination. Receptor source: a man aged 18 to 29 who received the YFV17D yellow fever vaccine. The CDR3 runs from the conserved cysteine through the conserved F or W. A D gene is named only where the DNA matches it firmly. Only some rows state a clone size, as once, few, many or a class for expanded clones.

j_call: TRBJ2-1; v_call: TRBV6-4; d_call: TRBD2; clone_size: many; cdr3_aa: CASSPTSDNEQFF; cdr3_nt: TGTGCCAGCAGTCCGACTAGCGACAATGAGCAGTTCTTC
j_call: TRBJ2-1; v_call: TRBV6-5; d_call: TRBD2; clone_size: many; cdr3_aa: CASSQTSGGAGEQFF; cdr3_nt: TGTGCCAGCAGCCAAACTAGCGGGGGGGCGGGGGAGCAGTTCTTC
j_call: TRBJ2-3; v_call: TRBV27; d_call: -; clone_size: few; cdr3_aa: CASSSLLGRHTDTQYF; cdr3_nt: TGTGCCAGCAGTTCGCTCTTGGGGAGGCACACAGATACGCAGTATTTT
j_call: TRBJ2-5; v_call: TRBV7-8; d_call: -; clone_size: once; cdr3_aa: CASSLASGSPRETQYF; cdr3_nt: TGTGCCAGCAGCTTAGCGTCGGGTTCTCCTAGGGAGACCCAGTACTTC
j_call: TRBJ1-4; v_call: TRBV4-3; d_call: TRBD1; clone_size: many; cdr3_aa: CASSHRGTGDEKLFF; cdr3_nt: TGCGCCAGCAGCCACCGCGGGACAGGGGATGAAAAACTGTTTTTT
j_call: TRBJ2-3; v_call: TRBV29-1; d_call: -; clone_size: -; cdr3_aa: CSVAGRLASTDTQYF; cdr3_nt: TGCAGCGTTGCCGGACGGCTCGCTAGCACAGATACGCAGTATTTT
j_call: TRBJ2-5; v_call: TRBV20-1; d_call: -; clone_size: -; cdr3_aa: CSARDRRGVQETQYF; cdr3_nt: TGCAGTGCTAGAGATCGGAGGGGGGTCCAAGAGACCCAGTACTTC
j_call: TRBJ2-1; v_call: TRBV2; d_call: -; clone_size: -; cdr3_aa: CASMDPGYNEQFF; cdr3_nt: TGTGCCAGCATGGACCCAGGGTACAATGAGCAGTTCTTC
j_call: TRBJ1-1; v_call: TRBV6-1; d_call: -; clone_size: few; cdr3_aa: CASEKQGRREAFF; cdr3_nt: TGTGCCAGCGAAAAACAGGGACGGAGAGAAGCTTTCTTT
j_call: TRBJ2-3; v_call: TRBV5-1; d_call: -; clone_size: -; cdr3_aa: CASSSTGTQSVRQYF; cdr3_nt: TGCGCCAGCAGCTCCACCGGGACCCAGTCTGTTAGGCAGTATTTT
j_call: TRBJ1-6; v_call: TRBV18; d_call: -; clone_size: -; cdr3_aa: CASSPTSHNSPLHF; cdr3_nt: TGTGCCAGCTCCCCGACCTCTCATAATTCACCCCTCCACTTT
j_call: TRBJ2-6; v_call: TRBV6-5; d_call: -; clone_size: -; cdr3_aa: CASSYPHGGANVLTF; cdr3_nt: TGTGCCAGCAGTTACCCCCATGGCGGGGCCAACGTCCTGACTTTC
j_call: TRBJ2-3; v_call: TRBV5-5; d_call: TRBD2; clone_size: -; cdr3_aa: CASVRGAEDTQYF; cdr3_nt: TGTGCCAGCGTGCGGGGGGCGGAAGATACGCAGTATTTT
j_call: TRBJ2-1; v_call: TRBV4-1; d_call: TRBD2; clone_size: -; cdr3_aa: CASSQELAENNEQFF; cdr3_nt: TGCGCCAGCAGCCAAGAACTAGCGGAGAACAATGAGCAGTTCTTC
j_call: TRBJ2-1; v_call: TRBV5-1; d_call: -; clone_size: -; cdr3_aa: CASSLGFDEQFF; cdr3_nt: TGCGCCAGCAGCTTGGGGTTCGATGAGCAGTTCTTC
j_call: TRBJ1-1; v_call: TRBV6-1; d_call: -; clone_size: few; cdr3_aa: CASSEVGRGAFF; cdr3_nt: TGTGCCAGCAGTGAAGTAGGCAGGGGAGCTTTCTTT
j_call: TRBJ2-5; v_call: TRBV11-2; d_call: -; clone_size: -; cdr3_aa: CASRPLHEGTQYF; cdr3_nt: TGTGCCAGCAGGCCCCTTCATGAGGGGACCCAGTACTTC
j_call: TRBJ2-5; v_call: TRBV29-1; d_call: -; clone_size: few; cdr3_aa: CSVEHVYRLQETQYF; cdr3_nt: TGCAGCGTTGAACATGTATATAGACTCCAAGAGACCCAGTACTTC
j_call: TRBJ2-1; v_call: TRBV6-5; d_call: -; clone_size: -; cdr3_aa: CASSPPEGQTYNEQFF; cdr3_nt: TGTGCCAGCAGTCCCCCAGAGGGCCAGACCTACAATGAGCAGTTCTTC
j_call: TRBJ2-7; v_call: TRBV7-6; d_call: -; clone_size: few; cdr3_aa: CASSLAGTGEQYF; cdr3_nt: TGTGCCAGCAGCTTAGCCGGGACGGGCGAGCAGTACTTC
j_call: TRBJ2-5; v_call: TRBV5-1; d_call: -; clone_size: few; cdr3_aa: CASSFQGQEETQYF; cdr3_nt: TGCGCCAGCAGCTTCCAGGGGCAGGAAGAGACCCAGTACTTC
j_call: TRBJ1-1; v_call: TRBV4-3; d_call: -; clone_size: -; cdr3_aa: CASSQDLRTLSSGTEAFF; cdr3_nt: TGCGCCAGCAGCCAAGATCTAAGGACACTGTCTTCAGGCACTGAAGCTTTCTTT
j_call: TRBJ2-3; v_call: TRBV20-1; d_call: TRBD2; clone_size: few; cdr3_aa: CSARPGLATDTQYF; cdr3_nt: TGCAGTGCTAGACCGGGACTAGCGACTGATACGCAGTATTTT
j_call: TRBJ2-2; v_call: TRBV20-1; d_call: -; clone_size: -; cdr3_aa: CSARDRRGGGELFF; cdr3_nt: TGCAGTGCTAGAGACCGGAGAGGAGGCGGGGAGCTGTTTTTT
j_call: TRBJ1-3; v_call: TRBV9; d_call: -; clone_size: -; cdr3_aa: CASSVATGPAAIYF; cdr3_nt: TGTGCCAGCAGCGTAGCTACAGGGCCCGCGGCCATATATTTT
j_call: TRBJ2-7; v_call: TRBV6-1; d_call: -; clone_size: few; cdr3_aa: CASSFNQEGYEQYF; cdr3_nt: TGTGCCAGCAGCTTTAACCAGGAGGGGTACGAGCAGTACTTC
j_call: TRBJ2-2; v_call: TRBV5-1; d_call: -; clone_size: -; cdr3_aa: CASNPLGPESGTGELFF; cdr3_nt: TGCGCCAGCAACCCACTCGGACCGGAGTCGGGCACCGGGGAGCTGTTTTTT
j_call: TRBJ2-5; v_call: TRBV7-2; d_call: TRBD2; clone_size: few; cdr3_aa: CASSRGGTSGVPGYF; cdr3_nt: TGTGCCAGCAGCAGAGGGGGGACTAGCGGGGTTCCCGGATACTTC
j_call: TRBJ2-1; v_call: TRBV3-1; d_call: -; clone_size: -; cdr3_aa: CASSQKGLNEQFF; cdr3_nt: TGTGCCAGCAGCCAAAAGGGCCTGAATGAGCAGTTCTTC
j_call: TRBJ2-2; v_call: TRBV19; d_call: -; clone_size: few; cdr3_aa: CASRPGVPNTGELFF; cdr3_nt: TGTGCCAGTAGGCCAGGCGTTCCGAACACCGGGGAGCTGTTTTTT
j_call: TRBJ1-1; v_call: TRBV9; d_call: -; clone_size: once; cdr3_aa: CASSADTLNTEAFF; cdr3_nt: TGTGCCAGCAGCGCGGACACCCTGAACACTGAAGCTTTCTTT
j_call: TRBJ1-2; v_call: TRBV27; d_call: -; clone_size: few; cdr3_aa: CASSFQGSGKGYTF; cdr3_nt: TGTGCCAGCAGCTTCCAGGGCTCGGGGAAAGGCTACACCTTC
j_call: TRBJ1-2; v_call: TRBV6-5; d_call: TRBD1; clone_size: few; cdr3_aa: CASSSWTGARTF; cdr3_nt: TGTGCCAGCAGCTCCTGGACAGGGGCCCGAACCTTC
j_call: TRBJ2-1; v_call: TRBV9; d_call: -; clone_size: -; cdr3_aa: CASSVVGGPYNEQFF; cdr3_nt: TGTGCCAGCAGCGTAGTCGGGGGCCCCTACAATGAGCAGTTCTTC
j_call: TRBJ2-1; v_call: TRBV7-3; d_call: TRBD2; clone_size: few; cdr3_aa: CASSLKTSGANEQFF; cdr3_nt: TGTGCCAGCAGCTTGAAGACTAGCGGGGCGAATGAGCAGTTCTTC
j_call: TRBJ2-2; v_call: TRBV3-1; d_call: TRBD1; clone_size: few; cdr3_aa: CASAKGAMNTGELFF; cdr3_nt: TGTGCCAGCGCTAAGGGGGCTATGAACACCGGGGAGCTGTTTTTT
j_call: TRBJ2-7; v_call: TRBV7-8; d_call: -; clone_size: few; cdr3_aa: CASSPGSNSYEQYF; cdr3_nt: TGTGCCAGCAGCCCCGGTTCCAACTCCTACGAGCAGTACTTC
j_call: TRBJ1-2; v_call: TRBV12-3/TRBV12-4; d_call: -; clone_size: few; cdr3_aa: CASSSGAQRTF; cdr3_nt: TGTGCCAGCAGTTCAGGGGCGCAAAGGACCTTC
j_call: TRBJ1-4; v_call: TRBV5-4; d_call: -; clone_size: -; cdr3_aa: CASSPGHPNEEKLFF; cdr3_nt: TGTGCCAGCAGCCCGGGACACCCGAATGAGGAAAAACTGTTTTTT
j_call: TRBJ2-1; v_call: TRBV3-1; d_call: -; clone_size: -; cdr3_aa: CASSHAASDHNEQFF; cdr3_nt: TGTGCCAGCAGCCATGCGGCTAGCGATCACAATGAGCAGTTCTTC
j_call: TRBJ2-3; v_call: TRBV4-3; d_call: -; clone_size: -; cdr3_aa: CASSQVVGASTDTQYF; cdr3_nt: TGCGCCAGCAGCCAAGTAGTAGGGGCTAGCACAGATACGCAGTATTTT
j_call: TRBJ1-5; v_call: TRBV7-2; d_call: -; clone_size: few; cdr3_aa: CASSLAWGGDGRPQHF; cdr3_nt: TGTGCCAGCAGCTTAGCTTGGGGGGGCGACGGGCGGCCCCAGCATTTT
j_call: TRBJ1-2; v_call: TRBV5-4; d_call: TRBD1; clone_size: few; cdr3_aa: CASRSTGDYGYTF; cdr3_nt: TGTGCCAGCAGATCCACAGGGGACTATGGCTACACCTTC
j_call: TRBJ1-5; v_call: TRBV6-2/TRBV6-3; d_call: -; clone_size: few; cdr3_aa: CASGQPQHF; cdr3_nt: TGTGCCAGCGGACAACCCCAGCATTTT
j_call: TRBJ1-1; v_call: TRBV12-3/TRBV12-4; d_call: -; clone_size: many; cdr3_aa: CASSPHGASNTEAFF; cdr3_nt: TGTGCCAGCAGTCCCCACGGGGCCTCGAACACTGAAGCTTTCTTT
j_call: TRBJ2-7; v_call: TRBV19; d_call: -; clone_size: few; cdr3_aa: CASRPEGRSYEQYF; cdr3_nt: TGTGCCAGTAGGCCGGAGGGACGTAGCTACGAGCAGTACTTC
j_call: TRBJ2-1; v_call: TRBV19; d_call: TRBD2; clone_size: few; cdr3_aa: CASKRTSGGPTNEQFF; cdr3_nt: TGTGCCAGCAAGCGGACTAGCGGGGGACCAACTAATGAGCAGTTCTTC
j_call: TRBJ2-2; v_call: TRBV6-5; d_call: TRBD2; clone_size: many; cdr3_aa: CASSYSFGLAASGELFF; cdr3_nt: TGTGCCAGCAGTTACTCCTTCGGACTAGCGGCTTCGGGGGAGCTGTTTTTT
j_call: TRBJ2-4; v_call: TRBV20-1; d_call: TRBD2; clone_size: few; cdr3_aa: CSPVSGTHIQYF; cdr3_nt: TGCAGTCCCGTTAGCGGGACTCACATTCAGTACTTC
j_call: TRBJ2-2; v_call: TRBV19; d_call: TRBD2; clone_size: few; cdr3_aa: CASRSLAGENEQRELFF; cdr3_nt: TGTGCCAGTAGAAGTCTAGCGGGGGAAAACGAGCAGAGGGAGCTGTTTTTT
j_call: TRBJ1-5; v_call: TRBV7-9; d_call: -; clone_size: -; cdr3_aa: CASSLVGGSNQPQHF; cdr3_nt: TGTGCCAGCAGCTTAGTGGGGGGATCCAATCAGCCCCAGCATTTT
j_call: TRBJ2-3; v_call: TRBV29-1; d_call: -; clone_size: few; cdr3_aa: CSVVPTEPTQYF; cdr3_nt: TGCAGCGTAGTCCCAACGGAGCCTACGCAGTATTTT
j_call: TRBJ2-3; v_call: TRBV10-2; d_call: -; clone_size: few; cdr3_aa: CASRGGQGDTQYF; cdr3_nt: TGCGCCAGCAGGGGCGGGCAAGGAGATACGCAGTATTTT